A single T cell receptor (gamma chain) is shown here with its context. The antigen it recognizes is unknown. A far more abundant clone sits one base away, making this likely a read error. Other DNA variants within this sample encode the same CDR3. These data are taken from a study of in vitro expanded adult blood gammadelta T cells (dated by TCRdb to 2018 to 2021). The study in broad terms: Sort purity ranged from 85% to 95% to 100% Vgamma9Vdelta2 cells among T cells. The study compared the TCR repertoire of Vgamma9Vdelta2 T cells expanded in vitro with a mistletoe-extract drug against those expanded with HMBPP or zoledronate. Cells from each donor were stimulated separately with HMBPP, zoledronate or AbnobaViscum P, and the TRG and TRD CDR3 repertoires were sequenced for each condition. The TCR repertoire analysis included a few subjects. On the study overall, not on this receptor specifically: The TRDV2 repertoire shared between treatments was private to each donor, and multidimensional scaling grouped TRD repertoires by subject rather than by stimulant. Most of the top TRGV9 CDR3 clonotypes were public, as they were shared across donors and across all three stimulation conditions. All repertoires were derived from in vitro expanded cultures of healthy donor cells rather than from mistletoe-treated patients. AbnobaViscum P-expanded Vgamma9Vdelta2 repertoires showed CDR3 length, diversity and J usage similar to HMBPP- and zoledronate-expanded repertoires, suggesting a polyclonal response.

The CDR3 contains 16 residues, cysteine and phenylalanine counted. The CDR3 DNA has 48 bases and is translated from base 1. CDR1 and CDR2 are read off the germline V gene (reference sequence) as GITISATS and ISYDGTV. Receptors were amplified or captured by 5' RACE. For each sample, RNA was extracted from about 9,200 sorted cells with the RNeasy Micro Kit. Libraries were prepared using template-switch reverse transcription and then PCR amplification of the CDR3gamma and CDR3delta regions. Sequencing of the amplicons was done on an Illumina MiSeq with the V2 300 kit, which yielded 150 bp paired-end reads. The study's own analysis went as follows. FastQC version 0.11.8 was used to assess read quality. Reads were aligned to GenBank TRG or TRD reference genes with MiXCR version 3.0.3 to construct CDR3 sequences. MiXCR was run with default parameters, except that TRDD assembly used 3 consecutive nucleotides instead of 5. Repertoire analyses, including normalized Shannon-Wiener diversity, clonotype tracking and multidimensional scaling, used VDJtools version 1.2.1 with default settings. Out-of-frame CDR3 sequences and those containing stop codons were excluded from analysis. TCRdb called clones anew from the public reads via CATT; matching DNA rows were later pooled. For this entry, the V and J calls and clone size follow TCRdb and not the study's own pipeline. For this sample the table gives over 250 gamma-chain clones, of which over 7% were detected only once. The top ten hold under 35% of the sample.

The sample's treatment or condition label, in plain terms: AbnobaViscum Pini, a non-fermented European mistletoe (Viscum album, pine host) extract drug, around 910 ug/mL. Live CD3+ TCRgammadelta+ Vgamma9+ Vdelta2+ T cells were FACS-sorted on a FACS Aria III after expansion. Before expansion, PBMC received a one-day pulse of 1000 ug/mL AbnobaViscum P and were then washed three times. The cultures were expanded for over 13 days, and IL-2 was added again every 3 to 4 days. Following the one-day stimulant pulse, cells were washed three times and were subsequently cultured in medium containing around 94 U/mL IL-2. Before culture, peripheral blood mononuclear cells were isolated using Lymphoprep gradient centrifugation and then cryopreserved in liquid nitrogen.

Material: gamma-delta T cells from peripheral blood expanded in culture, obtained from an in vitro culture stimulated with Abnoba P. This clonotype originated in an adult in good health. The rearrangement combines TRGV9 with TRGJP. The DNA sequence is as follows: TGTGCCTTGTGGGAGGTGCAAGAGTTGGGCAAAAAAATCAAGGTTTTT. Its protein reads: CALWEVQELGKKIKVF.